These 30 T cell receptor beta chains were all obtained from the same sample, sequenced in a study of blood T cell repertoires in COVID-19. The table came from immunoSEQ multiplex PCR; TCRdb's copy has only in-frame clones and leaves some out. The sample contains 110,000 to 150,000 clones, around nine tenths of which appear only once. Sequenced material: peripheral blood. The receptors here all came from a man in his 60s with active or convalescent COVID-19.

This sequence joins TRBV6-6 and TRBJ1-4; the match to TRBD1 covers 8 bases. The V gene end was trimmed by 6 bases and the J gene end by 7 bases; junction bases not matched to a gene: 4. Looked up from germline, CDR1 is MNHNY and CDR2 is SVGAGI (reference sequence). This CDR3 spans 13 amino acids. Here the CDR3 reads CASRTGTGEKLFF. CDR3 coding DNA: TGTGCCAGCAGGACCGGGACAGGTGAAAAACTGTTTTTT.

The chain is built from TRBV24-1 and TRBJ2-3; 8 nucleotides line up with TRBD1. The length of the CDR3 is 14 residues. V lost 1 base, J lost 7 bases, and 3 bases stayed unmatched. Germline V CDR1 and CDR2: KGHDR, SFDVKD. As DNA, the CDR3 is TGTGCCACCAGTGATTTAGACAGGGGTTATACGCAGTATTTT. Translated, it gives CATSDLDRGYTQYF.

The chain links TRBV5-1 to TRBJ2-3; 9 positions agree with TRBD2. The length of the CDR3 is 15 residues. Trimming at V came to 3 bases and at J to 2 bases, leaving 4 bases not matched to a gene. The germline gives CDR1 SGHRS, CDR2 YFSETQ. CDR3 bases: TGCGCCAGCAGCTCTAGCGGGGCGGCCACAGATACGCAGTATTTT. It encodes CASSSSGAATDTQYF.

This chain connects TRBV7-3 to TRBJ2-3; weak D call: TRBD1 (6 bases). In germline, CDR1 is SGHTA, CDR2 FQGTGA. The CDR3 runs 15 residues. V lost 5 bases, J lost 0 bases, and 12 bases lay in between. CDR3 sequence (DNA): TGTGCCAGCAGCCCCGGGACAACTAGCACAGATACGCAGTATTTT. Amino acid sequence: CASSPGTTSTDTQYF.

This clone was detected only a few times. CDR3 nucleotide sequence: TGTGCCAGCAGCCTTCAGCGAAACACCGGGGAGCTGTTTTTT. Amino acids: CASSLQRNTGELFF. V is TRBV7-9 and J is TRBJ2-2, with D unresolved. There are 14 residues in the CDR3. Germline V gene lookup returns CDR1 SEHNR and CDR2 FQNEAQ (reference sequence). Trimming cost V 5 bases and J 2 bases, with 9 bases left between them.

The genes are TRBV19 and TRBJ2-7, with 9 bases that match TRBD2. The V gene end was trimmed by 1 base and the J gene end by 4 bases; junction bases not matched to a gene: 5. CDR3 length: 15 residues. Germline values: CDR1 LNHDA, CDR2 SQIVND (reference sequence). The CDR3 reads CASSIGLAGMYEQYF. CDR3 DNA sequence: TGTGCCAGTAGTATAGGGCTAGCGGGGATGTACGAGCAGTACTTC. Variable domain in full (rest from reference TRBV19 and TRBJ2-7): DGGITQSPKYLFRKEGQNVTLSCEQNLNHDAMYWYRQDPGQGLRLIYYSQIVNDFQKGDIAEGYSVSREKKESFPLTVTSAQKNPTAFYLCASSIGLAGMYEQYFGPGTRLTVT.

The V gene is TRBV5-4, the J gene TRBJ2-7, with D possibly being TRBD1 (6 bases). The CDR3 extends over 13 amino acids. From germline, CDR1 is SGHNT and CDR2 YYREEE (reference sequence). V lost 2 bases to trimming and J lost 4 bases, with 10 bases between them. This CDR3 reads CASSLSQGYEQYF. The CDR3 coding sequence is TGTGCCAGCAGCTTATCACAGGGTTACGAGCAGTACTTC.

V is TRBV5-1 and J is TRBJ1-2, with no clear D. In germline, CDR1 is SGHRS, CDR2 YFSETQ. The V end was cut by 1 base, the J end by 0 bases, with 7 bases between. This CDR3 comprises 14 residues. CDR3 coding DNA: TGCGCCAGCAGCTTGTCTCTTACTAACTATGGCTACACCTTC. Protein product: CASSLSLTNYGYTF.

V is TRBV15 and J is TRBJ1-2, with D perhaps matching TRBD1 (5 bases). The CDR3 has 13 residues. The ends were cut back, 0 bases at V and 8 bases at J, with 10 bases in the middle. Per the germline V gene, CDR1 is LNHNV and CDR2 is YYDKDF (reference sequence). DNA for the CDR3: TGTGCCACCAGCAGAGATCCTAAGGGGGGCTACACCTTC. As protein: CATSRDPKGGYTF.

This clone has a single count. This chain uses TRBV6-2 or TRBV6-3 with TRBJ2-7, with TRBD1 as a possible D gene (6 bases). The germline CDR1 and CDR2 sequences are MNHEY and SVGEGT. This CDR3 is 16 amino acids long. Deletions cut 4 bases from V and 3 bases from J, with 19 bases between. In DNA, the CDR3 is TGTGCCAGCAGTTCCCTTACCGGGACAACCTACTACGAGCAGTACTTC. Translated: CASSSLTGTTYYEQYF.

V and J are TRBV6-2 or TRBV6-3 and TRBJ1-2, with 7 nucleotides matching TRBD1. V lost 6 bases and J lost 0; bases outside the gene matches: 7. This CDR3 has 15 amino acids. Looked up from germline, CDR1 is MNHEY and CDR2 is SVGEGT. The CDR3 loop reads CASSTYRGANYGYTF. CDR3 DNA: TGTGCCAGCAGCACCTACAGGGGAGCTAACTATGGCTACACCTTC.

The CDR3, as DNA: TGTGCCAGCTCATTACTACCACCGGGACAGGGGGCCGGGGAGCTGTTTTTT. Its protein is CASSLLPPGQGAGELFF. The chain uses TRBV18 and TRBJ2-2, with 11 nucleotides matching TRBD1. The germline V gene has CDR1 KGHSH and CDR2 LQKENI. Germline trimming cut 5 bases from V and 6 bases from J; bases unmatched to any gene: 11. CDR3 length equals 17 residues.

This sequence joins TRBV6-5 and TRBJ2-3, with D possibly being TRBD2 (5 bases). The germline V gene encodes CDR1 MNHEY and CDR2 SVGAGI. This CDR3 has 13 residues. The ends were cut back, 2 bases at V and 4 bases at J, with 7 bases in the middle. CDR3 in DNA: TGTGCCAGCAGTTACGAGGGTTCAGATACGCAGTATTTT. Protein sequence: CASSYEGSDTQYF.

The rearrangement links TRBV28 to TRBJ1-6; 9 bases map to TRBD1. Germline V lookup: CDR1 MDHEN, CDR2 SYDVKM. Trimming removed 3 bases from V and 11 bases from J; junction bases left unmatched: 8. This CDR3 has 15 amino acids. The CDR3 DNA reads TGTGCCAGCAGTTTTTGGGACAGGGAGAGGACACCCCTCCACTTT. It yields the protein CASSFWDRERTPLHF.

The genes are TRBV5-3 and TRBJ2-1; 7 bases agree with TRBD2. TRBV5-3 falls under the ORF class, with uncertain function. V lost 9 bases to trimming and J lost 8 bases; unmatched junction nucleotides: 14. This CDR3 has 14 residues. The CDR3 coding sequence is TGTGCCATCTTTCGCGGGAGCGGCTTCGATGAGCAGTTCTTC. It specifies CAIFRGSGFDEQFF.

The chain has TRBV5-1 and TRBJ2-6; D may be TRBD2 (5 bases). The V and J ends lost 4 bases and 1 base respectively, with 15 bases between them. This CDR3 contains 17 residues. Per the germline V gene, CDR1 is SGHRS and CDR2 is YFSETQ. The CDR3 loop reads CASSRPDRGSGANVLTF. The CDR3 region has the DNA TGCGCCAGCAGCCGGCCCGATAGAGGGTCTGGGGCCAACGTCCTGACTTTC. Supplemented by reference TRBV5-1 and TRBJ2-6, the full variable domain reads KAGVTQTPRYLIKTRGQQVTLSCSPISGHRSVSWYQQTPGQGLQFLFEYFSETQRNKGNFPGRFSGRQFSNSRSEMNVSTLELGDSALYLCASSRPDRGSGANVLTFGAGSRLTVL.

Here the CDR3 reads CASKSGGGAEETQYF. The CDR3 DNA sequence: TGTGCCAGCAAGAGTGGCGGGGGGGCCGAAGAGACCCAGTACTTC. The V and J genes are TRBV5-4 and TRBJ2-5, with 9 bases matching TRBD2. J lost 3 bases, V lost 6 bases, and 9 bases had no gene match. This CDR3 is 15 amino acids long. From germline, CDR1 is SGHNT and CDR2 YYREEE (reference sequence).

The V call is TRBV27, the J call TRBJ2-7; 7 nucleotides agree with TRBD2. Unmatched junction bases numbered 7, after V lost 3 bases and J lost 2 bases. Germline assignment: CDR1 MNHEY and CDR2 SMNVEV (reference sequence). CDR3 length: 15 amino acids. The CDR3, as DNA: TGTGCCAGCAGTTTTGGAGCGGGACCTCCCTACGAGCAGTACTTC. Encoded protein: CASSFGAGPPYEQYF.

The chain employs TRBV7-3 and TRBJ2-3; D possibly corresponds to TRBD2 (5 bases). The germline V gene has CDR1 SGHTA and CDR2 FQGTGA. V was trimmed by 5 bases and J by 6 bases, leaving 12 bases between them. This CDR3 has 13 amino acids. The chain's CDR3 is CASSRGNRDTQYF. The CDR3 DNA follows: TGTGCCAGCAGCCGGGGAAACCGGGATACGCAGTATTTT.

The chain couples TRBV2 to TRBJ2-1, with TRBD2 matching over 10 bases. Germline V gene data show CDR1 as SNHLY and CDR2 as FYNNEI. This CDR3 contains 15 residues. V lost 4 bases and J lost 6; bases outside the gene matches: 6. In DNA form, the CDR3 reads TGTGCCAGCAGTGCCCCGGGACTAGCGATCAATGAGCAGTTCTTC. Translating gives CASSAPGLAINEQFF.

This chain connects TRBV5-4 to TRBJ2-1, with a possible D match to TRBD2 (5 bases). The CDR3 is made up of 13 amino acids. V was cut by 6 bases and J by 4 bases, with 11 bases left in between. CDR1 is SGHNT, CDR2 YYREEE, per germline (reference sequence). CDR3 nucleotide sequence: TGTGCCAGCACCCGTTCGGGATACAATGAGCAGTTCTTC. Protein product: CASTRSGYNEQFF.

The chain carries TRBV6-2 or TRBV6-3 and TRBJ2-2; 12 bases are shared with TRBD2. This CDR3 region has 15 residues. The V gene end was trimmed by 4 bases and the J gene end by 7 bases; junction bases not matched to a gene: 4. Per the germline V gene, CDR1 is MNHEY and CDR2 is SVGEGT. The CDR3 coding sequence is TGTGCCAGCAGTTTCCCGGGACTAGCGGGCGGGGAGCTGTTTTTT. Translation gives CASSFPGLAGGELFF.

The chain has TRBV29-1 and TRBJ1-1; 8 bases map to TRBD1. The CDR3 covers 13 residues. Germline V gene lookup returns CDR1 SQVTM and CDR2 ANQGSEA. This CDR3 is CSLKTGANTEAFF. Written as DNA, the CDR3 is TGCAGTTTAAAGACAGGGGCCAACACTGAAGCTTTCTTT. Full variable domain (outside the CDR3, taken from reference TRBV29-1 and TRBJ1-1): SAVISQKPSRDICQRGTSLTIQCQVDSQVTMMFWYRQQPGQSLTLIATANQGSEATYESGFVIDKFPISRPNLTFSTLTVSNMSPEDSSIYLCSLKTGANTEAFFGQGTRLTVV.

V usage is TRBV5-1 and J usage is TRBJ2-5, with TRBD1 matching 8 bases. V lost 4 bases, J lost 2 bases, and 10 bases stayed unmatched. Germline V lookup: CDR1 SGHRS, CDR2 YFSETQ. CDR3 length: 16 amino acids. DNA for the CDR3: TGCGCCAGCAGCAACGGACAGGGTTCAGGGCAAGAGACCCAGTACTTC. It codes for CASSNGQGSGQETQYF.

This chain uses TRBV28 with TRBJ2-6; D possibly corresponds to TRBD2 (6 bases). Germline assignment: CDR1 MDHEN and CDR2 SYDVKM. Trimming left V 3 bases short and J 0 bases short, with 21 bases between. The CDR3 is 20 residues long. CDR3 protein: CASSFLSPGTPTSGANVLTF. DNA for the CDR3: TGTGCCAGCAGTTTCCTTAGCCCCGGGACTCCTACCTCTGGGGCCAACGTCCTGACTTTC. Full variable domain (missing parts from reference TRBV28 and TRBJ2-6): DVKVTQSSRYLVKRTGEKVFLECVQDMDHENMFWYRQDPGLGLRLIYFSYDVKMKEKGDIPEGYSVSREKKERFSLILESASTNQTSMYLCASSFLSPGTPTSGANVLTFGAGSRLTVL.

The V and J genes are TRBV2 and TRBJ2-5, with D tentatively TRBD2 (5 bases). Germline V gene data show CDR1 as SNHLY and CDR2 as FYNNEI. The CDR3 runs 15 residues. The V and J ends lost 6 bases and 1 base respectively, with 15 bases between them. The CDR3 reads CASSVTRSRQETQYF. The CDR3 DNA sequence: TGTGCCAGCAGCGTTACTAGGTCCCGCCAAGAGACCCAGTACTTC.

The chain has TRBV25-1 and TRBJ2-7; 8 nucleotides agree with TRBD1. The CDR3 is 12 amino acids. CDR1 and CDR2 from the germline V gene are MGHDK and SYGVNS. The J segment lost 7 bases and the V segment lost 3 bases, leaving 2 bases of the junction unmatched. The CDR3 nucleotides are TGTGCCAGCAGTGACAGGGGGCTGGAGCAGTACTTC. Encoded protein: CASSDRGLEQYF.

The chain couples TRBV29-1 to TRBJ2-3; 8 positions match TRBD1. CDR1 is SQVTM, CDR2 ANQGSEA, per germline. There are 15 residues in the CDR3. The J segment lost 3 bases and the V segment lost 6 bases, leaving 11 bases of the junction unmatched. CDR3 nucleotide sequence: TGCAGCGTGGTCCCCGGGACAGGTGGGACAGATACGCAGTATTTT. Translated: CSVVPGTGGTDTQYF.

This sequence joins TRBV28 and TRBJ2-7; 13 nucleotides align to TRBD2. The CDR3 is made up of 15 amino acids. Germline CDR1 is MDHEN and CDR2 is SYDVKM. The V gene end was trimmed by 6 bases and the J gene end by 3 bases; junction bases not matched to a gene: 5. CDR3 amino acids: CASSPTSGRGYEQYF. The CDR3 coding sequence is TGTGCCAGCAGCCCTACTAGCGGGAGGGGCTACGAGCAGTACTTC.

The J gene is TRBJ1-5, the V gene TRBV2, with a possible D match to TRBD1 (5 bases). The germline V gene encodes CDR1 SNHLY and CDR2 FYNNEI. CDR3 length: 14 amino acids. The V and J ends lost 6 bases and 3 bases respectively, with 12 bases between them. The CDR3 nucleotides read TGTGCCAGCAGCACAGGACGGTCCAATCAGCCCCAGCATTTT. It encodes CASSTGRSNQPQHF.